The 18 T cell receptor beta chains below all came from one sample that was sequenced in a study of blood T cells in healthy people across ages. A second PCR, run for roughly 7 to 12 cycles, used a sample-barcoded 5' primer plus a J-beta primer mix. TCRdb reprocessed the 5' RACE reads with MiXCR, giving one entry per CDR3 protein. The sample lists about 810,000 distinct CDR3 sequences, roughly 35% occurring once. The sample taken for sequencing was blood. The receptors here all came from a man between 18 and 29 years old in good health.

This clonotype turned up a few times. The V and J genes are TRBV12-3 or TRBV12-4 and TRBJ1-2; the match to TRBD1 covers 7 bases. CDR3 length: 15 residues. After removal of 1 base from V and 2 bases from J, the junction contained 4 bases not matched to a gene. The CDR3 here is CASSLGDRRNYGYTF. In nucleotides, the CDR3 is TGTGCCAGCAGTTTAGGGGACAGACGAAACTATGGCTACACCTTC.

The chain joins TRBV6-1 to TRBJ2-4; D is unresolved. The J call may be faulty, since TRBJ2-7 better matches the DNA end. CDR3 length equals 12 residues. In germline, CDR1 is MNHNS, CDR2 SASEGT. This CDR3 reads CASSEGVDEQYF. The CDR3 DNA follows: TGTGCCAGCAGTGAAGGGGTGGACGAGCAGTACTTC.

This clonotype was seen ten or more times. This rearrangement joins TRBV4-3 to TRBJ2-1; weak D call: TRBD1 (5 bases). Trimming removed 3 bases from V and 6 bases from J, with 9 bases in between. The germline CDR1 and CDR2 sequences are LGHNA and YSLEER. This CDR3 comprises 13 residues. The CDR3 is CASSQGRVNEQFF. CDR3 DNA: TGCGCCAGCAGCCAGGGCAGGGTCAATGAGCAGTTCTTC.

The table lists this clonotype with many counts. V usage is TRBV6-5 and J usage is TRBJ2-7; D gene uncertain. V dropped 0 bases and J dropped 1 base, with 4 bases sitting between them. The germline CDR1 and CDR2 sequences are MNHEY and SVGAGI. The CDR3 runs 13 residues. The CDR3 coding sequence is TGTGCCAGCAGTTACTCGGGGTCCTACGAGCAGTACTTC. Amino acids: CASSYSGSYEQYF.

This chain uses TRBV2 with TRBJ1-5, with D possibly being TRBD1 (5 bases). From germline, CDR1 is SNHLY and CDR2 FYNNEI. Deletions cut 2 bases from V and 5 bases from J, with 10 bases between. The CDR3 is made up of 14 amino acids. This CDR3 is CASSESRGDQPQHF. In DNA form, the CDR3 reads TGTGCCAGCAGTGAAAGTAGAGGGGATCAGCCCCAGCATTTT.

This clonotype was recorded a few times. The V and J genes are TRBV7-9 and TRBJ1-2; D is undetermined. This CDR3 region has 15 residues. V was clipped by 1 base and J by 2 bases, with 11 bases between them. CDR1 and CDR2 (germline): SEHNR, FQNEAQ (reference sequence). This chain's CDR3 is CASSLGAGRNYGYTF. CDR3 sequence (DNA): TGTGCCAGCAGCTTAGGAGCCGGGAGGAACTATGGCTACACCTTC.

The chain has TRBV6-5 and TRBJ2-6; D ambiguous. CDR1 and CDR2 from the germline V gene are MNHEY and SVGAGI. The CDR3 extends over 16 amino acids. The germline V and J ends were trimmed by 5 bases and 2 bases, with 13 bases remaining between them. CDR3 sequence: CASSRLLSPGANVLTF. The CDR3 DNA sequence: TGTGCCAGCAGTCGTCTCCTTTCGCCTGGGGCCAACGTCCTGACTTTC.

The chain couples TRBV15 to TRBJ2-7; D not resolved. V was pared by 0 bases and J by 1 base, with 7 bases between. CDR1 and CDR2 (germline): LNHNV, YYDKDF (reference sequence). The CDR3 sequence is 14 residues long. Here the CDR3 reads CATSREDVSYEQYF. The CDR3 DNA follows: TGTGCCACCAGCAGAGAGGACGTTTCCTACGAGCAGTACTTC.

V usage is TRBV18 and J usage is TRBJ2-5, with D maybe TRBD1 (5 bases). The CDR3 sequence is 14 residues long. With 3 bases removed from V and 5 bases from J, the gap between germline ends came to 13 bases. CDR1 is KGHSH and CDR2 is LQKENI in the germline V gene. CDR3 loop: CASSPGFRAETQYF. The DNA of the CDR3 is TGTGCCAGCTCACCGGGCTTCAGGGCGGAGACCCAGTACTTC.

The V and J genes are TRBV4-3 and TRBJ1-3; the D gene is possibly TRBD1 (6 bases). Germline-derived CDR1 and CDR2 are LGHNA and YSLEER. The CDR3 spans 16 residues. V lost 0 bases and J 2 bases, leaving 11 bases between the germline ends. The CDR3 DNA reads as TGCGCCAGCAGCCAAGATAAGGCAGGGGCTGGAAACACCATATATTTT. This codes for CASSQDKAGAGNTIYF.

This clonotype was counted between two and nine times. The chain combines TRBV12-3 or TRBV12-4 with TRBJ2-6; D is perhaps TRBD1 (5 bases). The CDR3 has 19 amino acids. Between the trimmed V and J ends, which lost 3 bases and 8 bases, there was a span of 26 bases. In DNA, the CDR3 is TGTGCCAGCAGTTTTCTTTTGGGGCTTTCCGAAGGAGAGACCAACGTCCTGACTTTC. Residues: CASSFLLGLSEGETNVLTF.

V gene TRBV12-3 or TRBV12-4 combines with J gene TRBJ2-7; 8 positions agree with TRBD2. The CDR3 extends over 15 amino acids. V was pared by 1 base and J by 2 bases, with 4 bases of the junction left unmatched. The CDR3 spells CASSLGGGRAYEQYF. The CDR3 DNA follows: TGTGCCAGCAGTTTAGGCGGGGGGCGGGCCTACGAGCAGTACTTC.

In regard to this clonotype: This could be a read error, since a much larger clone is one nucleotide away. This sequence joins TRBV20-1 and TRBJ2-1, with D maybe TRBD2 (5 bases). V was clipped by 0 bases and J by 0 bases, with 21 bases between them. The CDR3 has 19 residues. Germline V gives CDR1 DFQATT, CDR2 SNEGSKA (reference sequence). CDR3 in DNA: TGCAGTGCTAGAGAGTCAGCCCGAAGGACTTTGGCCTCCTACAATGAGCAGTTCTTC. It codes for CSARESARRTLASYNEQFF.

The genes are TRBV12-3 or TRBV12-4 and TRBJ2-2; maybe TRBD2 (6 bases). The CDR3 runs to 15 residues. Trimming removed 3 bases from V and 0 bases from J, with 8 bases in between. CDR3 DNA: TGTGCCAGCAGTTTTCGGGAGACGAACACCGGGGAGCTGTTTTTT. This translates into CASSFRETNTGELFF.

The chain joins TRBV6-8 to TRBJ2-7, with 10 bases matching TRBD1. CDR1 is MNHGY and CDR2 is SAAAGT in the germline V gene. With V trimmed by 5 bases and J by 6 bases, 10 bases remained unmatched. The CDR3 is 15 residues long. Here the CDR3 DNA reads TGTGCCAGCAGTCCGGGACAGGGGTTGACTTGCGAGCAGTACTTC. Its translation is CASSPGQGLTCEQYF.

In the case of this clonotype: At one end, the junction sequence differs from germline, possibly due to a read error. The chain employs TRBV12-3 or TRBV12-4 and TRBJ2-3; D ambiguous. The CDR3 covers 14 residues. The chain's CDR3 is CASSLAQGADMQYF. CDR3 coding DNA: TGTGCCAGCAGTTTAGCGCAAGGAGCAGATATGCAGTATTTT.

This chain uses TRBV20-1 with TRBJ2-1; no clear D gene. V lost 5 bases, J lost 3 bases, and 17 bases lay in between. This CDR3 region has 15 residues. CDR1 and CDR2 from the germline V gene are DFQATT and SNEGSKA (reference sequence). CDR3 coding DNA: TGCAGTGCTCCTGATGCAGTTGTCAGCTACAATGAGCAGTTCTTC. Its protein product is CSAPDAVVSYNEQFF.

The chain combines TRBV4-3 with TRBJ1-1, with D uncertain. The V gene lost 1 base and the J gene lost 6 bases, with 15 bases spanning the gap. Germline CDR1 reads LGHNA; CDR2 reads YSLEER. CDR3 length: 15 amino acids. The CDR3 protein is CASSQVVPGGPEAFF. CDR3 sequence (DNA): TGCGCCAGCAGCCAAGTCGTTCCAGGAGGCCCTGAAGCTTTCTTT.